A single sample is the source of the 7 T cell receptor beta chains below, sequenced in a study of response to subunit inactivated influenza vaccine. TCRdb reprocessed the RT-PCR reads with MiXCR, giving one entry per CDR3 protein. The table shows fewer than 250,000 distinct CDR3 sequences, with over 13% occurring only once. Source: CD8+ T cells sorted from PBMCs, taken approximately 5 days after vaccination. The receptors shown here come from a man aged 50 to 60 who received an inactivated influenza vaccine.

The chain employs TRBV10-3 and TRBJ2-5, with 12 bases aligning to TRBD2. The V gene end was trimmed by 3 bases and the J gene end by 2 bases; junction bases not matched to a gene: 4. The CDR3 spans 16 residues. The V gene's germline CDR1 is ENHRY and CDR2 SYGVKD. The CDR3 coding sequence is TGTGCCATCAGTGACCTACTAGCGGGGGGTCAAGAGACCCAGTACTTC. The encoded protein is CAISDLLAGGQETQYF.

This clonotype appeared a few times. The rearrangement joins TRBV5-1 to TRBJ2-2; tentative D call: TRBD1 (5 bases). In germline, CDR1 is SGHRS, CDR2 YFSETQ. The CDR3 runs 14 residues. The ends were cut back, 4 bases at V and 1 base at J, with 8 bases in the middle. CDR3 in DNA: TGCGCCAGCAGCGAAGACAGGAACACCGGGGAGCTGTTTTTT. It yields the protein CASSEDRNTGELFF.

The chain carries TRBV7-6 and TRBJ2-7, with TRBD2 as a possible D gene (6 bases). V was pared by 5 bases and J by 0 bases, with 14 bases between. The CDR3 has 15 amino acids. Germline loops: CDR1 SGHVS, CDR2 FNYEAQ. CDR3 amino acids: CASSPGSGSSYEQYF. CDR3 sequence (DNA): TGTGCCAGCAGCCCCGGTAGCGGTAGCTCCTACGAGCAGTACTTC.

The chain is built from TRBV10-2 and TRBJ1-1, with unresolved D. V shed 4 bases and J shed 1 base, with 10 bases lying between them. This CDR3 has 14 residues. CDR1 is WSHSY, CDR2 SAAADI, per germline. The CDR3 DNA sequence: TGCGCCAGCAGTGTTGGGGTCGAGAACACTGAAGCTTTCTTT. Its translation: CASSVGVENTEAFF.

The chain employs TRBV4-1 and TRBJ1-1; D is unresolved. Per the germline V gene, CDR1 is MGHRA and CDR2 is YSYEKL. The V gene lost 2 bases and the J gene lost 9 bases, with 7 bases spanning the gap. CDR3 length: 11 residues. The CDR3 DNA sequence: TGCGCCAGCAGCCAATCGGCTAAAGCTTTCTTT. Translating gives CASSQSAKAFF.

J is TRBJ2-3 and V is TRBV4-1; 7 bases agree with TRBD2. The germline CDR1 and CDR2 sequences are MGHRA and YSYEKL. The CDR3 has 17 amino acids. V lost 1 base, J lost 4 bases, and 11 bases stayed unmatched. As DNA, the CDR3 is TGCGCCAGCAGCCAAGCAAGAAGACTAGCAGGTTCAGATACGCAGTATTTT. This encodes CASSQARRLAGSDTQYF.

V and J are TRBV7-9 and TRBJ1-6; 10 bases are shared with TRBD1. Trimming removed 1 base from V and 10 bases from J; junction bases left unmatched: 4. The CDR3 has 15 amino acids. Germline values: CDR1 SEHNR, CDR2 FQNEAQ (reference sequence). DNA of the CDR3: TGTGCCAGCAGCTTAGGTGGGACAGGGGAATCACCCCTCCACTTT. Translating it yields CASSLGGTGESPLHF.